This is a list of T cell receptor beta chains from one sample in a study of beta chain features in type 1 diabetes. Method: immunoSEQ multiplex PCR; TCRdb's copy keeps in-frame clones and lacks some. The sample records 300,000 or so clones, approximately 15% being singletons. Sequences were obtained from naive CD4+ T cells from blood. These receptors all come from a woman under 30 with type 1 diabetes. Both conserved end residues are part of each CDR3. D genes are given only for firm matches. The size field is filled for only some rows; it gives once, few, many or a size class.

v_gene,j_gene,d_gene,abundance,len,CDR3aa,CDR3nt
TRBV5-1,TRBJ2-5,TRBD2,NA,16,CASSWTISGSSETQYF,TGCGCCAGCAGCTGGACGATTAGCGGGAGTTCAGAGACCCAGTACTTC
TRBV16,TRBJ1-1,NA,few,16,CASSQFGQGANTEAFF,TGTGCCAGCAGCCAATTCGGGCAGGGTGCTAACACTGAAGCTTTCTTT
TRBV5-4,TRBJ1-1,NA,few,12,CASSPAGYGAFF,TGTGCCAGCAGCCCGGCAGGGTACGGAGCTTTCTTT
TRBV28,TRBJ2-1,NA,NA,12,CASSLWQTEQFF,TGTGCCAGCAGTTTATGGCAGACAGAGCAATTCTTC
TRBV7-2,TRBJ2-1,NA,few,14,CASSHPQSTNEQFF,TGTGCCAGCAGCCACCCTCAAAGTACTAATGAGCAGTTCTTC
TRBV18,TRBJ2-1,NA,NA,17,CASSPRTARGGYNEQFF,TGTGCCAGCTCACCCCGGACAGCGAGAGGGGGTTACAATGAGCAGTTCTTC
TRBV7-9,TRBJ2-2,TRBD2,few,18,CASSLAVASGSGTGELFF,TGTGCCAGCAGCTTAGCGGTGGCTAGCGGGAGTGGCACCGGGGAGCTGTTTTTT
TRBV18,TRBJ1-1,NA,few,13,CASSPPGSGEAFF,TGTGCCAGCTCACCACCGGGCAGCGGTGAAGCTTTCTTT
TRBV18,TRBJ1-2,TRBD1,NA,16,CASSPRTGYREYGYTF,TGTGCCAGCTCACCTCGGACAGGGTATCGAGAGTATGGCTACACCTTC
TRBV29-1,TRBJ1-1,NA,NA,12,CSAGRGNTEAFF,TGCAGCGCTGGGAGGGGGAACACTGAAGCTTTCTTT
TRBV4-3,TRBJ1-1,NA,many,13,CASSQAGATEAFF,TGCGCCAGCAGCCAAGCAGGGGCGACTGAAGCTTTCTTT
TRBV6-5,TRBJ2-7,NA,NA,14,CASSYSGRLYEQYF,TGTGCCAGCAGTTACTCGGGCAGGTTATACGAGCAGTACTTC
TRBV9,TRBJ1-1,TRBD1,few,15,CASSTQGAFNTEAFF,TGTGCCAGCAGCACACAGGGGGCGTTTAACACTGAAGCTTTCTTT